The clone carrying this TCR beta chain has only a few counts. Its antigen is undetermined. This sample is part of a study of T cells after posttransplantation cyclophosphamide. Study observations and caveats: Recipient CMV seropositivity and CMV reactivation strongly tracked TRB clonality.

Profiling relied on immunoSEQ multiplex PCR, and the TCRdb table lists in-frame clones only, not all of them. The table lists about 21,000 clones, roughly 98% of them singletons. Trimming removed 2 bases from V and 5 bases from J; junction bases left unmatched: 6. Germline values: CDR1 MDHEN, CDR2 SYDVKM. CDR3 size: 15 residues. This sequence joins TRBV28 and TRBJ2-7; TRBD1 aligns across 10 bases. The receptor comes from a middle-aged man in good health, CMV-negative, and a related stem cell transplant donor. The sample taken for sequencing was naive CD8+ T cells sorted from PBMCs. The CDR3 region is CASSLGTGELNEQYF. CDR3 DNA: TGTGCCAGCAGTTTAGGGACAGGGGAGTTGAACGAGCAGTACTTC.